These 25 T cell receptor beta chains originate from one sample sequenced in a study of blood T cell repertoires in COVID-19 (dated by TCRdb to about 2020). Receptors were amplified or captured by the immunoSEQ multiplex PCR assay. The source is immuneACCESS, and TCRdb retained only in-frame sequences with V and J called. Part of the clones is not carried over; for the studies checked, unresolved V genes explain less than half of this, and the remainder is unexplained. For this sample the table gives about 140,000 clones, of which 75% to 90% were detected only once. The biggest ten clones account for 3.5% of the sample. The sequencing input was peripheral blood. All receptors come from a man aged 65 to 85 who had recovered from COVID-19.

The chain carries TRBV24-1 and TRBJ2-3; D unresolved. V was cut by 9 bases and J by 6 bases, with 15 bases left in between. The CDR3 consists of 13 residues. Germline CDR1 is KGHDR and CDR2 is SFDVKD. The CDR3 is CATRAPVTDTQYF. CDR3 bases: TGTGCCACCCGAGCGCCGGTCACGGATACGCAGTATTTT.

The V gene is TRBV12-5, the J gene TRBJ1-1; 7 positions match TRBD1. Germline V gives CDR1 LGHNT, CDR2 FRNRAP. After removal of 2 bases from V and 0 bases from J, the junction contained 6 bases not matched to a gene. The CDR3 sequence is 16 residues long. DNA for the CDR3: TGTGCTAGTGGTTTGAACTTGGGACAGATGAACACTGAAGCTTTCTTT. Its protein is CASGLNLGQMNTEAFF.

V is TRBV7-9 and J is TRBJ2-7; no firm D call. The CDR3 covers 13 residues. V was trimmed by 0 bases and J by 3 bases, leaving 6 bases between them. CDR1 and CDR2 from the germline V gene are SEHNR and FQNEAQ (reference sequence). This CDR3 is CASSLASRYEQYF. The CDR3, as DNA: TGTGCCAGCAGCTTAGCGTCCCGCTACGAGCAGTACTTC. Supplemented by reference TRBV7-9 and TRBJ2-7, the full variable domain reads DTGVSQNPRHKITKRGQNVTFRCDPISEHNRLYWYRQTLGQGPEFLTYFQNEAQLEKSRLLSDRFSAERPKGSFSTLEIQRTEQGDSAMYLCASSLASRYEQYFGPGTRLTVT.

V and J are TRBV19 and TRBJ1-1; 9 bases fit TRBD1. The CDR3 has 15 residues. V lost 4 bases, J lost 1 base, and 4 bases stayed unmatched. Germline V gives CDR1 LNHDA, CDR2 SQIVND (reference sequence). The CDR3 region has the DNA TGTGCCAGTAGTACGGGACAGGGAGCGAACACTGAAGCTTTCTTT. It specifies CASSTGQGANTEAFF.

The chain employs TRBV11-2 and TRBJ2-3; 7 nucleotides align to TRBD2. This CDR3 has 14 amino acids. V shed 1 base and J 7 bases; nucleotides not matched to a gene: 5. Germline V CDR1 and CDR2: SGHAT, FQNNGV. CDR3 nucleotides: TGTGCCAGCAGCTTAGCGGGAGGACTCAATACGCAGTATTTT. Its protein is CASSLAGGLNTQYF.

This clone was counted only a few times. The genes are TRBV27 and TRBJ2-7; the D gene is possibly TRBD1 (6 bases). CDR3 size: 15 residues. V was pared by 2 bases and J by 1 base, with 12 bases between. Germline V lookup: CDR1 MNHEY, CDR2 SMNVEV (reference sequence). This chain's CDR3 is CASSLHRETSYEQYF. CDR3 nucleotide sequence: TGTGCCAGCAGTTTACACAGGGAGACTTCCTACGAGCAGTACTTC.

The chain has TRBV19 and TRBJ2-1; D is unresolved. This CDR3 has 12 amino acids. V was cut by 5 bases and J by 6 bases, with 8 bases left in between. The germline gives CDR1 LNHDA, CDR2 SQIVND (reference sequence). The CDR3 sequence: CASSGRFNEQFF. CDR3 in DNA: TGTGCCAGTAGTGGCCGATTCAATGAGCAGTTCTTC. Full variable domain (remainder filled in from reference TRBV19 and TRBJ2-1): DGGITQSPKYLFRKEGQNVTLSCEQNLNHDAMYWYRQDPGQGLRLIYYSQIVNDFQKGDIAEGYSVSREKKESFPLTVTSAQKNPTAFYLCASSGRFNEQFFGPGTRLTVL.

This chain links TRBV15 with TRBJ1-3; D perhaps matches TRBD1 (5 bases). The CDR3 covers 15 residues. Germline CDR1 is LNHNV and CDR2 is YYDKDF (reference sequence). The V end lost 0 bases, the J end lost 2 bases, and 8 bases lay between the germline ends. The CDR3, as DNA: TGTGCCACCAGCAGAGACAGGGTTACTGGAAACACCATATATTTT. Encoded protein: CATSRDRVTGNTIYF. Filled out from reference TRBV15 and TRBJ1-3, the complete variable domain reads DAMVIQNPRYQVTQFGKPVTLSCSQTLNHNVMYWYQQKSSQAPKLLFHYYDKDFNNEADTPDNFQSRRPNTSFCFLDIRSPGLGDTAMYLCATSRDRVTGNTIYFGEGSWLTVV.

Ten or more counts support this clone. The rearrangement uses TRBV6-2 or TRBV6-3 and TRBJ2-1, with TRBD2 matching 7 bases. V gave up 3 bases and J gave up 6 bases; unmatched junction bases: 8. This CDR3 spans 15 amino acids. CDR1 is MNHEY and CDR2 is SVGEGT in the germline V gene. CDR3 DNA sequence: TGTGCCAGCAGTTATTCGGGGGAGGGTAGCAATGAGCAGTTCTTC. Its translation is CASSYSGEGSNEQFF.

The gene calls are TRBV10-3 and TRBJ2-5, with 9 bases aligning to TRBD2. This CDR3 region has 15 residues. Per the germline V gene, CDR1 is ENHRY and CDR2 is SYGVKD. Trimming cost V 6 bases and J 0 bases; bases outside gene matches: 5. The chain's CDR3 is CAIRRTSAYQETQYF. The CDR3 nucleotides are TGTGCCATCAGAAGGACTAGCGCTTACCAAGAGACCCAGTACTTC.

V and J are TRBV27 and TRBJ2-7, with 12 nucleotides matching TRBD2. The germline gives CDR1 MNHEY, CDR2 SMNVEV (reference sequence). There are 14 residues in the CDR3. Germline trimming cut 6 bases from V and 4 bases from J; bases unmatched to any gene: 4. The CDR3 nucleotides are TGTGCCAGCAGCTGGACTAGCGGGACGTACGAGCAGTACTTC. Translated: CASSWTSGTYEQYF.

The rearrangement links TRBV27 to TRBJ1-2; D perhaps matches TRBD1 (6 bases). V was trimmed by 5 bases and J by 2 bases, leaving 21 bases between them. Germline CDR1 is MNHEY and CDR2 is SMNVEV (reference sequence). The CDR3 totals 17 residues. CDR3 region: CASSPWTVAPSNYGYTF. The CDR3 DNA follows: TGTGCCAGCAGTCCTTGGACAGTCGCCCCAAGCAACTATGGCTACACCTTC.

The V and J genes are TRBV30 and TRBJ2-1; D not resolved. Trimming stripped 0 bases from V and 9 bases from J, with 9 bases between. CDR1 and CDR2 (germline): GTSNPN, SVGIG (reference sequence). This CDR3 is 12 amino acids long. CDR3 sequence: CAWSVLSTEQFF. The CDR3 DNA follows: TGTGCCTGGAGTGTTCTTAGTACTGAGCAGTTCTTC. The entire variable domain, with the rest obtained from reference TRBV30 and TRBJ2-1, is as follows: SQTIHQWPATLVQPVGSPLSLECTVEGTSNPNLYWYRQAAGRGLQLLFYSVGIGQISSEVPQNLSASRPQDRQFILSSKKLLLSDSGFYLCAWSVLSTEQFFGPGTRLTVL.

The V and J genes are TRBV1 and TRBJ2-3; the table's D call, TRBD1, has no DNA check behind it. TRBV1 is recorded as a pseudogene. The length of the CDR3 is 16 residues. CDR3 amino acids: CTSSQSQGDSTDTQYF. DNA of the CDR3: TGCACCAGCAGCCAATCGCAGGGGGATAGCACAGATACGCAGTATTTT.

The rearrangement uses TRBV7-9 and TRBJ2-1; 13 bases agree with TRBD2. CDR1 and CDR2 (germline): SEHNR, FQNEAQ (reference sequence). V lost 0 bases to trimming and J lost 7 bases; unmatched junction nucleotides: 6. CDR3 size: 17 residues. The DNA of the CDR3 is TGTGCCAGCAGCTTAGCGTGGACTAGCGGGAGTCGAAATGAGCAGTTCTTC. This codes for CASSLAWTSGSRNEQFF.

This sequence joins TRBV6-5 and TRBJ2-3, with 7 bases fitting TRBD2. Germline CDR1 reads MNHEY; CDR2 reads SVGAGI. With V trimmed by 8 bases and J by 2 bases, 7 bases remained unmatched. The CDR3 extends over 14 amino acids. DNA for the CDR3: TGTGCCAGCTCCGGGACTATCTCCACAGATACGCAGTATTTT. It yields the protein CASSGTISTDTQYF.

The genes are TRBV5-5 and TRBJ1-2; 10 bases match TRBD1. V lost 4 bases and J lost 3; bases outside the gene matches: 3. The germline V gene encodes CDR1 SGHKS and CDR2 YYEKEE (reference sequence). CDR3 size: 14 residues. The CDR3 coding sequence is TGTGCCAGCAGCCGGACAGGGGGGGACTATGGCTACACCTTC. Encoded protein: CASSRTGGDYGYTF. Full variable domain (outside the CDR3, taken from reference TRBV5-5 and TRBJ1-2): DAGVTQSPTHLIKTRGQQVTLRCSPISGHKSVSWYQQVLGQGPQFIFQYYEKEERGRGNFPDRFSARQFPNYSSELNVNALLLGDSALYLCASSRTGGDYGYTFGSGTRLTVV.

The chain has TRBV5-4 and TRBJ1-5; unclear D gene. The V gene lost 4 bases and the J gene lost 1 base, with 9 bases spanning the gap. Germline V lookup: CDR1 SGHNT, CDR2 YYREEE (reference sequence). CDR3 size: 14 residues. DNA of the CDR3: TGTGCCAGCAGCAATGGCGGGAGCAATCAGCCCCAGCATTTT. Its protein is CASSNGGSNQPQHF.

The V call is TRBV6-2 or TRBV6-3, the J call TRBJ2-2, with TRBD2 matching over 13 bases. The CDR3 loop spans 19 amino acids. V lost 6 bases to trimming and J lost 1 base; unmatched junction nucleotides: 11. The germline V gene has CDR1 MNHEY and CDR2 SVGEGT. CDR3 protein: CASSYRLAGGRENTGELFF. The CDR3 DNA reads TGTGCCAGCAGCTATAGACTAGCGGGAGGCCGAGAGAACACCGGGGAGCTGTTTTTT.

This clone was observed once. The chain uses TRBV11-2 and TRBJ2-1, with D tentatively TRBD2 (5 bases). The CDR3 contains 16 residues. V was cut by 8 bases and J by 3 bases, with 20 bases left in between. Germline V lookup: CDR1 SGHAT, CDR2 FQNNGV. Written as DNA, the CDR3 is TGTGCCAGCTCCCTTAGGGTTCTAGCAGGCTACAATGAGCAGTTCTTC. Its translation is CASSLRVLAGYNEQFF.

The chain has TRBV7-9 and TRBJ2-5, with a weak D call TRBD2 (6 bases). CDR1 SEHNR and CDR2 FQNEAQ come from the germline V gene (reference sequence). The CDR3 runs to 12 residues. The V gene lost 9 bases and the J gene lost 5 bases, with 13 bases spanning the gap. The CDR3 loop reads CASSSSVETQYF. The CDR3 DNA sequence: TGTGCCAGTTCGTCTAGCGTTGAGACCCAGTACTTC.

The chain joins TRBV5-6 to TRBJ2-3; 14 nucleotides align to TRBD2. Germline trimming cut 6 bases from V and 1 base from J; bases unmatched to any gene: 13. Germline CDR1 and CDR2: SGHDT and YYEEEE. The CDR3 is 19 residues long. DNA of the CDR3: TGTGCCAGCAACCCACTCGGACTAGCGGGAGGAGTGCGCACAGATACGCAGTATTTT. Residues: CASNPLGLAGGVRTDTQYF.

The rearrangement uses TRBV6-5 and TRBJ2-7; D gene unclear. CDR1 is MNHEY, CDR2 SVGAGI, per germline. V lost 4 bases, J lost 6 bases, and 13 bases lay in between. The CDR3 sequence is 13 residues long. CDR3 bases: TGTGCCAGCAGTTCTCATCAACTTGGCGAGCAGTACTTC. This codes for CASSSHQLGEQYF.

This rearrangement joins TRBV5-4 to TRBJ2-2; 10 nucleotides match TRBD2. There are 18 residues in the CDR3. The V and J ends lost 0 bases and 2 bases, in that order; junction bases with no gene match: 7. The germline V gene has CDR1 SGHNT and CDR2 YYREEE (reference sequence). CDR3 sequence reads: CASSLDGLAETNTGELFF. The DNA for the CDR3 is TGTGCCAGCAGCTTGGACGGACTAGCGGAAACAAACACCGGGGAGCTGTTTTTT.

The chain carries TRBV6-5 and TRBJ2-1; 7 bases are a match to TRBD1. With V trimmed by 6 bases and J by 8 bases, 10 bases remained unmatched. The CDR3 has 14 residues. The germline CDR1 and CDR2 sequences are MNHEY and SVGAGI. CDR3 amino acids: CASRDRALGDEQFF. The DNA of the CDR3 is TGTGCCAGCAGAGACAGGGCTTTGGGCGATGAGCAGTTCTTC.